Listed below are T cell receptor beta chains from one sample, sequenced in a study of blood T cell repertoires in COVID-19. Some clones are missing from TCRdb's copy, which holds only in-frame ones; the method was immunoSEQ multiplex PCR. The table shows fewer than 300,000 clones, with over 70% occurring only once. The sequenced sample consisted of peripheral blood. The receptors stem from a woman of 80 years or more with acute or convalescent COVID-19. The CDR3 runs from the conserved cysteine through the conserved F or W. Rows give clone size only sometimes, using once, few, many, or a class for an expanded clone.

v_gene: TRBV7-8
j_gene: TRBJ2-7
abundance: -
CDR3aa: CASSLLAPGEQYF

v_gene: TRBV6-1
j_gene: TRBJ2-7
abundance: -
CDR3aa: CASSEQRSSYEQYF

v_gene: TRBV5-1
j_gene: TRBJ1-1
abundance: -
CDR3aa: CASSPGGGLSNTEAFF

v_gene: TRBV2
j_gene: TRBJ1-1
abundance: few
CDR3aa: CASSGRRRTEAFF

v_gene: TRBV3-1/TRBV3-2
j_gene: TRBJ2-5
abundance: -
CDR3aa: CASRILAGGETQYF

v_gene: TRBV7-2
j_gene: TRBJ2-7
abundance: -
CDR3aa: CASSLSGAGLYEQYF

v_gene: TRBV10-3
j_gene: TRBJ2-1
abundance: -
CDR3aa: CAISESGDLGEQFF

v_gene: TRBV19
j_gene: TRBJ2-7
abundance: -
CDR3aa: CASSTLEGSSYEQYF

v_gene: TRBV7-9
j_gene: TRBJ2-3
abundance: -
CDR3aa: CASSLGLAGDDTQYF

v_gene: TRBV5-5
j_gene: TRBJ2-5
abundance: -
CDR3aa: CASSPGLAGFTQYQETQYF

v_gene: TRBV3-1/TRBV3-2
j_gene: TRBJ2-5
abundance: -
CDR3aa: CASSHATRGGALKVETQYF

v_gene: TRBV4-1
j_gene: TRBJ1-2
abundance: few
CDR3aa: CASSPPDRTSNYGYTF

v_gene: TRBV18
j_gene: TRBJ2-3
abundance: -
CDR3aa: CASSPGTDTQYF

v_gene: TRBV7-2
j_gene: TRBJ1-4
abundance: -
CDR3aa: CASSLAPGSGEKLFF

v_gene: TRBV5-1
j_gene: TRBJ2-5
abundance: -
CDR3aa: CASYRDRGETQYF

v_gene: TRBV30
j_gene: TRBJ1-4
abundance: once
CDR3aa: CAWSLQGLTATNEKLFF

v_gene: TRBV6-5
j_gene: TRBJ2-1
abundance: -
CDR3aa: CASQRDSSYNEQFF

v_gene: TRBV15
j_gene: TRBJ1-1
abundance: -
CDR3aa: CATNGMYGTLKMNTEAFF

v_gene: TRBV6-5
j_gene: TRBJ1-5
abundance: -
CDR3aa: CASISGVFSNQPQHF

v_gene: TRBV6-1
j_gene: TRBJ1-6
abundance: -
CDR3aa: CASSEVTGAQNSPLHF

v_gene: TRBV10-1
j_gene: TRBJ2-1
abundance: -
CDR3aa: CASSRNPLAGGDNEQFF

v_gene: TRBV5-1
j_gene: TRBJ2-7
abundance: -
CDR3aa: CASRLTSTSYEQYF

v_gene: TRBV3-1/TRBV3-2
j_gene: TRBJ2-7
abundance: few
CDR3aa: CASSHVLQGLAHEQYF

v_gene: TRBV6-5
j_gene: TRBJ1-1
abundance: few
CDR3aa: CASSYGGVNTEAFF

v_gene: TRBV18
j_gene: TRBJ1-3
abundance: -
CDR3aa: CASSPYSTARSGNTIYF

v_gene: TRBV19
j_gene: TRBJ2-1
abundance: -
CDR3aa: CASSAWTSGLYNEQFF

v_gene: TRBV5-1
j_gene: TRBJ1-2
abundance: once
CDR3aa: CASSPGQGVYGYTF

v_gene: TRBV29-1
j_gene: TRBJ2-4
abundance: -
CDR3aa: CSVFDNDKNIQYF

v_gene: TRBV4-2
j_gene: TRBJ2-2
abundance: -
CDR3aa: CASSQDLAGANTGELFF

v_gene: TRBV5-1
j_gene: TRBJ1-2
abundance: -
CDR3aa: CASSLDTGYTF

v_gene: TRBV10-3
j_gene: TRBJ2-1
abundance: -
CDR3aa: CAISQRTEYNEQFF

v_gene: TRBV5-1
j_gene: TRBJ2-1
abundance: few
CDR3aa: CASSLGLAQGRDEQFF

v_gene: TRBV5-1
j_gene: TRBJ2-1
abundance: -
CDR3aa: CASSPPILAGLHNEQFF

v_gene: TRBV5-1
j_gene: TRBJ1-6
abundance: -
CDR3aa: CASSLGATNSPLHF

v_gene: TRBV28
j_gene: TRBJ2-5
abundance: few
CDR3aa: CASSLRPDRGETQYF

v_gene: TRBV7-7
j_gene: TRBJ2-1
abundance: -
CDR3aa: CASSLAARGAGESLFSYNEQFF

v_gene: TRBV7-8
j_gene: TRBJ1-4
abundance: -
CDR3aa: CASSLYGASSNEKLFF

v_gene: TRBV14
j_gene: TRBJ2-7
abundance: -
CDR3aa: CASSSLGREGYEQYF

v_gene: TRBV19
j_gene: TRBJ1-6
abundance: -
CDR3aa: CASSRQGQGFSPLHF

v_gene: TRBV5-4
j_gene: TRBJ2-3
abundance: -
CDR3aa: CASSVGGLAGGNTQYF

v_gene: TRBV6-5
j_gene: TRBJ1-2
abundance: -
CDR3aa: CASSQGAFSNYGYTF

v_gene: TRBV2
j_gene: TRBJ1-5
abundance: few
CDR3aa: CASSVMGRGNQPQHF